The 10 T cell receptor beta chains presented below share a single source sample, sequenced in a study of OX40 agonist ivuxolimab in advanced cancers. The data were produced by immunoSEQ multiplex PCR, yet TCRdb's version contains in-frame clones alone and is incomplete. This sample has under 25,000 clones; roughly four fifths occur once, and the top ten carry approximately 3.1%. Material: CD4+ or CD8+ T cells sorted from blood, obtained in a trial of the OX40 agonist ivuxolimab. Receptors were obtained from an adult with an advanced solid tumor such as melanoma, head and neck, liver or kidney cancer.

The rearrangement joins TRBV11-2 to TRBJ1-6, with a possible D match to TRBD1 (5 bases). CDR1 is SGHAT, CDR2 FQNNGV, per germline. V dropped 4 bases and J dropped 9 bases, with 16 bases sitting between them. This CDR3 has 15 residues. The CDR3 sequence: CASSSRGVLGSPLHF. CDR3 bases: TGTGCCAGCAGCTCCCGGGGGGTACTGGGTTCACCCCTCCACTTT.

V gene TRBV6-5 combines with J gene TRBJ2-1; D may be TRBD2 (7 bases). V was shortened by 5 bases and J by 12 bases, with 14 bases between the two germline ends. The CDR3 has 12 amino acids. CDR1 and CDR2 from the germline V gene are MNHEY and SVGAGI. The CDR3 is CASSRGEGLQFF. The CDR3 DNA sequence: TGTGCCAGCAGTAGGGGGGAGGGACTGCAGTTCTTC.

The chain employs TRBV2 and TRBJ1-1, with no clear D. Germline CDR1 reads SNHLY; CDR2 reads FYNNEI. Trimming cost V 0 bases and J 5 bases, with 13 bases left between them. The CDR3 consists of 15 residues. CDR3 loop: CASSEARGWGTEAFF. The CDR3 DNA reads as TGTGCCAGCAGTGAAGCGCGGGGATGGGGTACTGAAGCTTTCTTT.

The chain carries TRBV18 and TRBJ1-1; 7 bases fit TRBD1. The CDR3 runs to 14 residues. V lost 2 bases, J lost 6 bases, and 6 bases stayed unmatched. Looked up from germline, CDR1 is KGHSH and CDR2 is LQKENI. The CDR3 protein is CASSPDRVNPEAFF. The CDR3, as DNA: TGTGCCAGCTCACCAGACAGGGTTAATCCTGAAGCTTTCTTT.

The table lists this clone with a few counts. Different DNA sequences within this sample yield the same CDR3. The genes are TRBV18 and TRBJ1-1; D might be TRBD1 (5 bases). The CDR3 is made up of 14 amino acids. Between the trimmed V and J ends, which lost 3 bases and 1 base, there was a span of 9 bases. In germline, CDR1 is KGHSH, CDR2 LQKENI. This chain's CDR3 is CASSPDRKNTEAFF. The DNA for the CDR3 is TGTGCCAGCTCACCCGACAGAAAGAACACTGAAGCTTTCTTT.

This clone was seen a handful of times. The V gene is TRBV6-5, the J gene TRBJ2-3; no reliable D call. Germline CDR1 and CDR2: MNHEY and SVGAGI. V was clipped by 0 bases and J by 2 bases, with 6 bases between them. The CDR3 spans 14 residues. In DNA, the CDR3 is TGTGCCAGCAGTTACTCGACCTACACAGATACGCAGTATTTT. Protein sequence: CASSYSTYTDTQYF.

The CDR3 loop is CASSKRQGNTEAFF. The CDR3 DNA reads as TGTGCCAGTAGTAAACGACAGGGGAACACTGAAGCTTTCTTT. V usage is TRBV19 and J usage is TRBJ1-1; 7 nucleotides match TRBD1. The CDR3 consists of 14 residues. The V gene end was trimmed by 4 bases and the J gene end by 1 base; junction bases not matched to a gene: 3. The V gene's germline CDR1 is LNHDA and CDR2 SQIVND (reference sequence). Supplemented by reference TRBV19 and TRBJ1-1, the full variable domain reads DGGITQSPKYLFRKEGQNVTLSCEQNLNHDAMYWYRQDPGQGLRLIYYSQIVNDFQKGDIAEGYSVSREKKESFPLTVTSAQKNPTAFYLCASSKRQGNTEAFFGQGTRLTVV.

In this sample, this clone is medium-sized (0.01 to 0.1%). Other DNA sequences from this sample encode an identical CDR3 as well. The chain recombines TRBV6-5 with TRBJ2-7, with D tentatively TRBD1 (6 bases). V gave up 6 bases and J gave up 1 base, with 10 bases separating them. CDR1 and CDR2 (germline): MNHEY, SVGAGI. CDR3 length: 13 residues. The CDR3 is CASRHRDSYEQYF. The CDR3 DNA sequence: TGTGCCAGCAGGCACAGGGATTCCTACGAGCAGTACTTC.

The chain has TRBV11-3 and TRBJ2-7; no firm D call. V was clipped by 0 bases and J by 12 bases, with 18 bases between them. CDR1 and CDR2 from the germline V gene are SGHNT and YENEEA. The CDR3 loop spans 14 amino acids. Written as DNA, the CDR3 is TGTGCCAGCAGCTTAGATTCGGGTTCAATGACAATGTACTTC. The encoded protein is CASSLDSGSMTMYF.

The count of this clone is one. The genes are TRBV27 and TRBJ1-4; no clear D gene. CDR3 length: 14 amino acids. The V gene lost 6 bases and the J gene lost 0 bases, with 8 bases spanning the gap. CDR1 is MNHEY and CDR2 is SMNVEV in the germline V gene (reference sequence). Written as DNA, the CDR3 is TGTGCCAGCAGGTCTCGGGCAACTAATGAAAAACTGTTTTTT. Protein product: CASRSRATNEKLFF. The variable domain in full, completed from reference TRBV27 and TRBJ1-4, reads EAQVTQNPRYLITVTGKKLTVTCSQNMNHEYMSWYRQDPGLGLRQIYYSMNVEVTDKGDVPEGYKVSRKEKRNFPLILESPSPNQTSLYFCASRSRATNEKLFFGSGTQLSVL.